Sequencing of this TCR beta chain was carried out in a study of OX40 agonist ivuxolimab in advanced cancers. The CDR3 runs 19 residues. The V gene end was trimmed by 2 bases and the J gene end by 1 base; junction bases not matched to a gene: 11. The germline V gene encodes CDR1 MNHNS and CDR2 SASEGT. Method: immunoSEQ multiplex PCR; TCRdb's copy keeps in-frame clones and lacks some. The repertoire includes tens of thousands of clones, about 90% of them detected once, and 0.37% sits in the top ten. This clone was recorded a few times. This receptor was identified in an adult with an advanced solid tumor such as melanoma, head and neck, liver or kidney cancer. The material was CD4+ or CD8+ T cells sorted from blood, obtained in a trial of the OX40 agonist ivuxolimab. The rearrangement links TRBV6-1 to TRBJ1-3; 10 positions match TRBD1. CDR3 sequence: CASSERLFGTGVSGNTIYF. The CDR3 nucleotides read TGTGCCAGCAGTGAACGATTGTTTGGGACAGGGGTTTCTGGAAACACCATATATTTT.